This entry lists 7 T cell receptor beta chains sequenced from one sample in a study of sequential checkpoint blockade in melanoma. Produced via immunoSEQ multiplex PCR; TCRdb's table is partial and in-frame only. The sample yields about 20,000 clones, roughly 80% seen once. Noted treatment: randomized to nivolumab then ipilimumab (arm A) or the reverse (arm B). Sequences were derived from CD8+ T cells sorted from blood (inferred from file names), sampled from a patient given nivolumab and ipilimumab in sequence. The receptors come from a human donor with melanoma.

The gene calls are TRBV27 and TRBJ2-1, with 7 bases lining up with TRBD1. After removal of 2 bases from V and 6 bases from J, the junction contained 7 bases not matched to a gene. The CDR3 extends over 15 amino acids. Per the germline V gene, CDR1 is MNHEY and CDR2 is SMNVEV (reference sequence). CDR3 DNA sequence: TGTGCCAGCAGTTTAGGCAGGGGGTATCGCAATGAGCAGTTCTTC. Amino acids: CASSLGRGYRNEQFF.

This clone was detected once. The chain uses TRBV27 and TRBJ1-2; D is possibly TRBD1 (6 bases). The CDR3 loop spans 14 amino acids. The V gene lost 0 bases and the J gene lost 8 bases, with 13 bases spanning the gap. CDR1 is MNHEY and CDR2 is SMNVEV in the germline V gene (reference sequence). CDR3 in amino acids: CASSLSGAPQGYTF. The CDR3, as DNA: TGTGCCAGCAGTTTATCGGGGGCGCCTCAAGGCTACACCTTC.

The table lists this clone with a few counts. This chain uses TRBV13 with TRBJ1-5, with unresolved D. The CDR3 has 15 residues. Per germline, CDR1 PRHDT and CDR2 FYEKMQ (reference sequence). Trimming pared 6 bases from V and 0 bases from J, leaving 12 bases between. The CDR3 loop is CASSAAAYSNQPQHF. The CDR3 DNA reads as TGTGCCAGCAGTGCGGCAGCTTATAGCAATCAGCCCCAGCATTTT.

This clone was recorded a few times. J is TRBJ1-4 and V is TRBV5-8, with a possible D match to TRBD1 (5 bases). CDR3 length: 14 residues. Germline values: CDR1 SGHTS, CDR2 YDEGEE. V was trimmed by 7 bases and J by 7 bases, leaving 17 bases between them. The CDR3 DNA reads as TGTGCCAGCCCTAAGTGGCAGGGCACTGAAAAACTGTTTTTT. It yields the protein CASPKWQGTEKLFF.

This clone is a singleton in its sample. This chain connects TRBV6-5 to TRBJ2-3; 9 bases map to TRBD2. CDR3 length: 16 residues. Trimming removed 2 bases from V and 11 bases from J; junction bases left unmatched: 14. Germline CDR1 and CDR2: MNHEY and SVGAGI. CDR3 nucleotide sequence: TGTGCCAGCAGTTACACCACGGGGGTAGCGGGGGTTAAGCAGTATTTT. It encodes CASSYTTGVAGVKQYF.

The rearrangement joins TRBV27 to TRBJ2-5, with a weak D call TRBD1 (5 bases). The J call may be faulty, since TRBJ2-7 better matches the DNA end. Germline V CDR1 and CDR2: MNHEY, SMNVEV (reference sequence). This CDR3 spans 14 amino acids. CDR3 coding DNA: TGTGCCAGCAGTTTGGGGCCCCTCCCCTACGAGCAGTACTTC. Translating it yields CASSLGPLPYEQYF.

This clone rates as medium-sized (0.01 to 0.1%). This sequence joins TRBV4-1 and TRBJ2-3; tentative D call: TRBD2 (5 bases). The CDR3 extends over 13 amino acids. Germline CDR1 and CDR2: MGHRA and YSYEKL. V shed 2 bases and J shed 6 bases, with 9 bases lying between them. Here the CDR3 reads CASSQQTRDTQYF. The CDR3 region has the DNA TGCGCCAGCAGCCAACAAACTAGGGATACGCAGTATTTT.